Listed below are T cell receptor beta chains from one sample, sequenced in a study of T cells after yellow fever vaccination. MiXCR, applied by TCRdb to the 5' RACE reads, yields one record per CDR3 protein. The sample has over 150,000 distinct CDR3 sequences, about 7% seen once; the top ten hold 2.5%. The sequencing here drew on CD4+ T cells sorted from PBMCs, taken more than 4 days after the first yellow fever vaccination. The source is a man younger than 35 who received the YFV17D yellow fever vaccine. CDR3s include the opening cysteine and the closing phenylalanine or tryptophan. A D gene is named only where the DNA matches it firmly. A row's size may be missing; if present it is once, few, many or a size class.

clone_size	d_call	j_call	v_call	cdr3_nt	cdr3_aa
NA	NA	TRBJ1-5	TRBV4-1	TGCGCCAGCAGCCAAGAAGGGTCGGGGGGCAATCAGCCCCAGCATTTT	CASSQEGSGGNQPQHF
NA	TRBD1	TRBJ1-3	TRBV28	TGTGCCAGCAGTGAACCGGGACAGGGGCGTAGAAACACCATATATTTT	CASSEPGQGRRNTIYF
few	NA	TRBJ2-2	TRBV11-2	TGTGCCAGCAGCTTGAGGGGAGGCCCGGGAAGAGTTACCGACACCGGGGAGCTGTTTTTT	CASSLRGGPGRVTDTGELFF
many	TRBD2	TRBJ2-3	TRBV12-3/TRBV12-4	TGTGCCAGCAGTCGACTAGCGGGGGACCTCGGTACGCAGTATTTT	CASSRLAGDLGTQYF
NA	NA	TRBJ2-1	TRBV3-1	TGTGCCAGCAGCCGGGGGGAGAACAATGAGCAGTTCTTC	CASSRGENNEQFF
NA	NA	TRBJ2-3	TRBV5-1	TGCGCCAGCAGCGGGGGTTATCACACAGATACGCAGTATTTT	CASSGGYHTDTQYF
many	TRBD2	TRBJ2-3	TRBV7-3	TGTGCCAGCAGCCCTAGCGGGGTAAACACAGATACGCAGTATTTT	CASSPSGVNTDTQYF
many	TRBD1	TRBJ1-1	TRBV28	TGTGCCAGCAGTATAGGACAGGGGGGCACTGAAGCTTTCTTT	CASSIGQGGTEAFF
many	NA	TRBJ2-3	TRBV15	TGTGCCACCAGCAATGACCCTGGGAGAAGATGGTCAGATACGCAGTATTTT	CATSNDPGRRWSDTQYF
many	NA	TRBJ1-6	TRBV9	TGTGCCAGCACCTCGGGGATTGGTTCACCCCTCCACTTT	CASTSGIGSPLHF
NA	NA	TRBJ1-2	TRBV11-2	TGTGCCAGCAGCTCAGAAAACTATGGCTACACCTTC	CASSSENYGYTF
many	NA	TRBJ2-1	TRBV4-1	TGCGCCAGCAGCCAGACCGGGGCGAGCTCCTACAATGAGCAGTTCTTC	CASSQTGASSYNEQFF
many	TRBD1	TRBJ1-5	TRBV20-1	TGCAGTGCTAGGACAGGGGAACAGCCCCAGCATTTT	CSARTGEQPQHF
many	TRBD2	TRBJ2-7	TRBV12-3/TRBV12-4	TGTGCCAGCAGTACTCTAGCGGGGGGAACCGAGCAGTACTTC	CASSTLAGGTEQYF
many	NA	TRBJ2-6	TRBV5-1	TGCGCCAGCAGCTTGGGAGGCGGTGGGGCCAACGTCCTGACTTTC	CASSLGGGGANVLTF
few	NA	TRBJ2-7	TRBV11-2	TGTGCCAGCAGCTTACCCTCGACAGGACTCTCCTACGAGCAGTACTTC	CASSLPSTGLSYEQYF
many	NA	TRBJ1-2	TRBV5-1	TGCGCCAGCAGCCCGGGACCTAGGTCGGAAAATGGCTACACCTTC	CASSPGPRSENGYTF
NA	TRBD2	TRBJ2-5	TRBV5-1	TGCGACAGCAGCTCAATCTCTGGCGGCGGGGGTAAGGAGACCCAGTACTTC	CDSSSISGGGGKETQYF
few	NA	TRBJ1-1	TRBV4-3	TGCGCCAGCAGCCAAGGGGCAGGGGCAGCTTTCTTT	CASSQGAGAAFF
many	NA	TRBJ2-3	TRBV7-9	TGTGCCAGCAGCTTAGGAGGCGGGCGGGCAGATACGCAGTATTTT	CASSLGGGRADTQYF
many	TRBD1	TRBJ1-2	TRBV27	TGTGCCAGCAGTTCGTCGGACAGGATCTATAACTATGGCTACACCTTC	CASSSSDRIYNYGYTF
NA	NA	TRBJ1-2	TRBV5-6	TGTGCCAGCAGCCTGAACAGGGACGTTGACTACACCTTC	CASSLNRDVDYTF
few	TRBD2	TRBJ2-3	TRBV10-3	TGTGCCATCAGCTTGACTAGCGGCACAGATACGCAGTATTTT	CAISLTSGTDTQYF
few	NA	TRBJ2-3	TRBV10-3	TGTGCCATCGGTCCCGGGACAAACCCCACAGATACGCAGTATTTT	CAIGPGTNPTDTQYF
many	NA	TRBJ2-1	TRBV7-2	TGTGCCAGCAGCTCCCAAGGATATGGTGAGCAGTTCTTC	CASSSQGYGEQFF
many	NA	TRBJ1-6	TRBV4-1	TGCGCCAGCAGCCAAGAAGGAGGTAATTCACCCCTCCACTTT	CASSQEGGNSPLHF
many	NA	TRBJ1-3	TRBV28	TGTGCCAGCAGGCGGGCCGCTGGAAACACCATATATTTT	CASRRAAGNTIYF
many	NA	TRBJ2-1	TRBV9	TGTGCCAGCAGCGTAGCTTGGGCCGACAATGAGCAGTTCTTC	CASSVAWADNEQFF
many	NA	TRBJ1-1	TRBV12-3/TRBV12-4	TGTGCCAGCAGTTCACGGCTAACTGAAGCTTTCTTT	CASSSRLTEAFF
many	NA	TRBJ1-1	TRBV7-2	TGTGCCAGCAGCTTAAGGGCCCAGAACACTGAAGCTTTCTTT	CASSLRAQNTEAFF
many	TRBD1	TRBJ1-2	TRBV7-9	TGTGCCAGCAGCTTGAATTCGCCGGGACAGGGGAACTATGGCTACACCTTC	CASSLNSPGQGNYGYTF
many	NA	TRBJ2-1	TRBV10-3	TGTGCCATCAGTGAGGCTCCCGGGGGCGGTGAGCAGTTCTTC	CAISEAPGGGEQFF
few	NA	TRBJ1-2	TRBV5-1	TGCGCCCGCCTGGTCGGCAGTCAGGGCTACACCTTC	CARLVGSQGYTF
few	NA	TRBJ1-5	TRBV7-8	TGTGCCAGCAGCTCCGATGGGGATCAGCCCCAGCATTTT	CASSSDGDQPQHF
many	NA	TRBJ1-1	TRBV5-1	TGCGCCAGCTGCTCCGGGACGGTGAACACTGAAGCTTTCTTT	CASCSGTVNTEAFF
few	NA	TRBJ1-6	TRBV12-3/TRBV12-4	TGTGCCAGCAGTTTTTTTGATTCACCCCTCCACTTT	CASSFFDSPLHF
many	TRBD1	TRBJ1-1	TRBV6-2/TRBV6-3	TGTGCCAGCAGATCTAAACTCTCGACAGGGTACACTGAAGCTTTCTTT	CASRSKLSTGYTEAFF
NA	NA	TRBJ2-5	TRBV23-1	TGCGCCAGCAGGCAGGACAAGTACCAAGAGACCCAGTACTTC	CASRQDKYQETQYF
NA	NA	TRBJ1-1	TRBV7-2	TGTGCCAGCAGCGGGACCAGAAACACTGAAGCTTTCTTT	CASSGTRNTEAFF
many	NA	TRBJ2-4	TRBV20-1	TGCAGTGCTAGCGGGCCCCGGGTTCTAGCCAAAAACATTCAGTACTTC	CSASGPRVLAKNIQYF
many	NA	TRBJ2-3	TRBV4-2	TGTGCCAGCAGCCAGTACCGGCAGGGGTTATGGACAGATACGCAGTATTTT	CASSQYRQGLWTDTQYF
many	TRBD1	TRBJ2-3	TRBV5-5	TGTGCCAGCAGCCCTTACGGGACAGGGGATACGCAGTATTTT	CASSPYGTGDTQYF
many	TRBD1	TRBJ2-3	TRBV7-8	TGTGCCAGCAGCTTAACAGGGGTTAATACGCAGTATTTT	CASSLTGVNTQYF
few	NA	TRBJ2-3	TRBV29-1	TGCAGCGTTTTCTGGGCGGATGGGACAGATACGCAGTATTTT	CSVFWADGTDTQYF
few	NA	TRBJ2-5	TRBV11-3	TGTGCCAGCAGCGAAAATGGGGTTGAGACCCAGTACTTC	CASSENGVETQYF
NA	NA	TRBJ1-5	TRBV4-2	TGTGCCAGCAGCCAAGACGTGGTCAATCAGCCCCAGCATTTT	CASSQDVVNQPQHF
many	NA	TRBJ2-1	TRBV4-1	TGCGCCAGCAGCCAAGCCAATCTGGTCGGGAGCTCCTACAATGAGCAGTTCTTC	CASSQANLVGSSYNEQFF
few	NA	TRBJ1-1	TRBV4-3	TGCGCCAGCAGCCAAGTTCGGGGGGGGGATATGCCTTTCTTT	CASSQVRGGDMPFF
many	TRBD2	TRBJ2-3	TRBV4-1	TGCGCCAGCAGCGCCCGCAACGGGGGGAGGGCAGATACGCAGTATTTT	CASSARNGGRADTQYF
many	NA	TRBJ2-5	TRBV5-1	TGCGCCAGCAGCTTACGGGGAGGGGGCACTCAAGAGACCCAGTACTTC	CASSLRGGGTQETQYF